This T cell receptor (beta chain) was profiled in a study of control samples from healthy donors and cancer patients. V lost 4 bases to trimming and J lost 2 bases; unmatched junction nucleotides: 7. Germline V gene sequence: CDR1 MNHEY, CDR2 SMNVEV (reference sequence). The length of the CDR3 is 17 residues. Sequencing was performed with immunoSEQ multiplex PCR; in TCRdb, only in-frame clones are kept and a portion is missing. The sample holds 150,000 or so clones, approximately 90% seen once. The origin of this receptor is a man aged 25 to 45 in good health. This chain joins TRBV27 and TRBJ2-5, with 13 bases matching TRBD2. The sample taken for sequencing was blood. DNA for the CDR3: TGTGCCAGCAGTTCTTTCGGGACTAGCGGGGAACAAGAGACCCAGTACTTC. The encoded protein is CASSSFGTSGEQETQYF.